This entry features one T cell receptor beta chain sequence. What antigen it recognizes has not been identified. The record has no base qualities; no much larger clone is one base away. The data are from a study of blood T cell repertoires in COVID-19 (dated by TCRdb to about 2020). A note on the overall study: The collaborator samples originated in the United States, Italy and Spain and spanned the acute and convalescent phases of COVID-19. The material from the prospective study consisted of cDNA or gDNA derived from T cells, B-cell-depleted T cells, or PBMCs. Subjects who had been exposed to COVID-19, were actively infected with it, or had recovered from it provided the deeply sampled blood TCRbeta repertoires that made up the dataset. A freely available public database, intended as a resource for researchers studying the immune response to SARS-CoV-2, is where the repertoires were released. Samples were obtained from the ongoing ImmuneRACE study (first 160 participants) and from some 1,300 subjects provided by 6 global collaborators. A de-identified subject ID, COVID-19 status, age in years and sex were almost always included in the sample metadata. Where available, HLA class I and class II types were obtained from metadata supplied by the sample provider rather than from assay-based typing. Broader findings and caveats from the paper: The amount of clinical and demographic metadata varied by source and participant and was provided uncurated.

A second Seattle source provided samples from volunteer blood donors who had recovered from COVID-19. The collaborating institutions used their own protocols to collect whole blood in K2EDTA tubes. For TCRbeta analysis, collaborators shipped samples in one of three forms: frozen whole blood, isolated PBMCs, or DNA extracted from either of those sample types. As encoded in the germline V gene, CDR1 is LGHNA while CDR2 is YNFKEQ. V and J are trimmed by 0 bases and 3 bases, and the gene matches miss 7 bases of the junction. Including cysteine and phenylalanine, the CDR3 has 17 amino acids. Only CDR3 DNA is held: 51 bases, read in frame from base 1. The immunoSEQ Assay, a bias-controlled multiplex PCR, was used to amplify TCRbeta CDR3 regions from genomic DNA. In the source study's methods: Within the assay, amplification of reference gene primers was used to estimate how many nucleated cells each sample contained. Sequence reads were collapsed and filtered to measure the absolute abundance of every unique TCRbeta CDR3 rearrangement. For each sample, productive Simpson clonality was calculated as the square root of Simpson's diversity index across productive rearrangements. This is the immuneACCESS table as TCRdb keeps it, with only in-frame sequences that have V and J called. A part of the clones is gone; compared with another copy, unresolved V genes explain less than half, and the rest is unexplained. That table furnishes V, J and clone size, whereas the DNA furnished D and trimming. The sample yields some 130,000 clones; about 78% were counted once. Approximately 9.9% of the sample goes to the ten largest clones.

The TCR comes from a man in his sixties who had recovered from COVID-19. Sequenced material: peripheral blood. This receptor chain uses TRBV4-2 and TRBJ2-7; TRBD1 agrees with 11 junctional bases. In nucleotides, the sequence is TGTGCCAGCAGCCAAGAGCCAAGGGGGACAGGGGGCTACGAGCAGTACTTC. The resulting protein is CASSQEPRGTGGYEQYF.